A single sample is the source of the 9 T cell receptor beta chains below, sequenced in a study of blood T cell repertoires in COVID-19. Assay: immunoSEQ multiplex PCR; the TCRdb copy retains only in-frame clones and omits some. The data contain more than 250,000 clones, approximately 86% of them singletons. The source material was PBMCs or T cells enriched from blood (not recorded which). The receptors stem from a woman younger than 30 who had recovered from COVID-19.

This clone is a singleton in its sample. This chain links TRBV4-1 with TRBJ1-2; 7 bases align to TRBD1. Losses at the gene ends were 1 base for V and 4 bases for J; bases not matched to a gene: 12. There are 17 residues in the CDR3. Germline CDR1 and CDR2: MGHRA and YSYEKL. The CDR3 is CASSQGPRGGSIYGYTF. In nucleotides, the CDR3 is TGCGCCAGCAGCCAAGGCCCCCGAGGGGGCAGTATCTATGGCTACACCTTC.

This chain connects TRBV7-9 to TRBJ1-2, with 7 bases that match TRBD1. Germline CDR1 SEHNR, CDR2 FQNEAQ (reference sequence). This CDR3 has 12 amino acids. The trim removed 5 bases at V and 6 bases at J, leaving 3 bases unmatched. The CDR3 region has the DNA TGTGCCAGCAGCGCGACAGGGAATGGCTACACCTTC. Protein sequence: CASSATGNGYTF.

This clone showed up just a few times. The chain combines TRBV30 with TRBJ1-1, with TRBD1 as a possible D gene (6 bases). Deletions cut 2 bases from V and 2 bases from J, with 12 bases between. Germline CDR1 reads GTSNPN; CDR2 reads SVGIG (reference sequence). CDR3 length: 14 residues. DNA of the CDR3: TGTGCCTGGAGTCCAGGGACATTTAACACTGAAGCTTTCTTT. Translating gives CAWSPGTFNTEAFF.

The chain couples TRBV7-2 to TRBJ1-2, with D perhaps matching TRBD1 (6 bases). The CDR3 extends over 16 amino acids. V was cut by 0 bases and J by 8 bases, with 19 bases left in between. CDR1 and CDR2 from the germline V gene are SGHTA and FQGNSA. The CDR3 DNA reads TGTGCCAGCAGCTTAGCGGTTGTCAGGGGAAGTGGAGGCTACACCTTC. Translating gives CASSLAVVRGSGGYTF. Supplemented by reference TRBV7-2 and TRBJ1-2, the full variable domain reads GAGVSQSPSNKVTEKGKDVELRCDPISGHTALYWYRQSLGQGLEFLIYFQGNSAPDKSGLPSDRFSAERTGGSVSTLTIQRTQQEDSAVYLCASSLAVVRGSGGYTFGSGTRLTVV.

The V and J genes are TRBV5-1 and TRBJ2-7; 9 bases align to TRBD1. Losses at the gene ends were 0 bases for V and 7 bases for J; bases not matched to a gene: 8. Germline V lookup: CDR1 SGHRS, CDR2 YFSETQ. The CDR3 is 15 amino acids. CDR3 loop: CASSLEGQGLQEQYF. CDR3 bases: TGCGCCAGCAGCTTGGAAGGACAGGGGCTTCAGGAGCAGTACTTC.

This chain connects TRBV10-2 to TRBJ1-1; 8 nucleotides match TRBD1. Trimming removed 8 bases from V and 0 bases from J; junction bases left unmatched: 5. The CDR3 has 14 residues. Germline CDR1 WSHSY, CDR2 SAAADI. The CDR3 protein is CASARQGMNTEAFF. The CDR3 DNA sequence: TGCGCCAGCGCTAGACAGGGGATGAACACTGAAGCTTTCTTT.

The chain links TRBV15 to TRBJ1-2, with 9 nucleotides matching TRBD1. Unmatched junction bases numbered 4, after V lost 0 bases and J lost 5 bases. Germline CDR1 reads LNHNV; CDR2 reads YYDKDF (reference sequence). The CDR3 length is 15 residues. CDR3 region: CATSRDLGQGYGYTF. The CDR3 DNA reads TGTGCCACCAGCAGAGATTTAGGACAGGGGTATGGCTACACCTTC.

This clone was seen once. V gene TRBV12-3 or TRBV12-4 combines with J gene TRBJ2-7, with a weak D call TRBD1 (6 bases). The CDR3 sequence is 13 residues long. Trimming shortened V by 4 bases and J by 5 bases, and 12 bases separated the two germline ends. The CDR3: CASSYKGVDEQYF. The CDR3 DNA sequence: TGTGCCAGCAGTTACAAGGGGGTCGACGAGCAGTACTTC.

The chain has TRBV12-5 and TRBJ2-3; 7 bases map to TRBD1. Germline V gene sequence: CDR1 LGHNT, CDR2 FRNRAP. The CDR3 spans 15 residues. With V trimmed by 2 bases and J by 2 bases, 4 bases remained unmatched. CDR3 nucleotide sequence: TGTGCTAGTGGTTTGACGACAGGGCCCACAGATACGCAGTATTTT. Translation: CASGLTTGPTDTQYF.